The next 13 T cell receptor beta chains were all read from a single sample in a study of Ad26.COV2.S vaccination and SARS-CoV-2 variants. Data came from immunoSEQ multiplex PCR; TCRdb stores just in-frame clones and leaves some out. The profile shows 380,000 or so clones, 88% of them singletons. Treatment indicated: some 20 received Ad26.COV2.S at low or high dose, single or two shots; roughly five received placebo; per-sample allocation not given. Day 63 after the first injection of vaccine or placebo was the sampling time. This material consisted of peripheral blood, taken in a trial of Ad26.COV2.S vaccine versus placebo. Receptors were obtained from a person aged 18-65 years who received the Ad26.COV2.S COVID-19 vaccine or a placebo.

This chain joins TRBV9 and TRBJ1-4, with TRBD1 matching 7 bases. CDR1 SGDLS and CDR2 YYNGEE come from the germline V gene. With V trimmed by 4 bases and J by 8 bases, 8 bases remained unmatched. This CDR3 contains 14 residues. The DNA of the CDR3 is TGTGCCAGCAGCTCGCGGGACAGCCACGAAAAACTGTTTTTT. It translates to CASSSRDSHEKLFF.

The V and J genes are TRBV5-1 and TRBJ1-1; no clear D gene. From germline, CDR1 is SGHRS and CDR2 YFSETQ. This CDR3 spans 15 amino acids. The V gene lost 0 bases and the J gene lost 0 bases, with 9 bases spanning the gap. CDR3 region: CASSLAKELNTEAFF. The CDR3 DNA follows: TGCGCCAGCAGCTTGGCCAAGGAATTGAACACTGAAGCTTTCTTT.

The CDR3 DNA reads TGCGCCAGCAGCCAAGATTTGGCTAGCGGAGACTACAATGAGCAGTTCTTC. Translated: CASSQDLASGDYNEQFF. This chain connects TRBV4-3 to TRBJ2-1; the match to TRBD2 covers 7 bases. The CDR3 is 17 residues long. CDR1 LGHNA and CDR2 YSLEER come from the germline V gene. V was pared by 0 bases and J by 3 bases, with 8 bases of the junction left unmatched.

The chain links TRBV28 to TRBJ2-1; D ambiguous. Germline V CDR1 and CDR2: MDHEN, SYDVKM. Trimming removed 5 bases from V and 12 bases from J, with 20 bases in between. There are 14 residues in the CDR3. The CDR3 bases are TGTGCCAGCAGTCTAGAGGTCTCGCCCTATGGGCAGTTCTTC. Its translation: CASSLEVSPYGQFF.

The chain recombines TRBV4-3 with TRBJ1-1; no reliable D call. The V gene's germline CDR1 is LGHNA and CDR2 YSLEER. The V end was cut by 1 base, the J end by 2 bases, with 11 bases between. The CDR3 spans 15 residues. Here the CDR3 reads CASSQVVGVNTEAFF. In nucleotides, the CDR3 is TGCGCCAGCAGCCAAGTTGTAGGCGTAAACACTGAAGCTTTCTTT.

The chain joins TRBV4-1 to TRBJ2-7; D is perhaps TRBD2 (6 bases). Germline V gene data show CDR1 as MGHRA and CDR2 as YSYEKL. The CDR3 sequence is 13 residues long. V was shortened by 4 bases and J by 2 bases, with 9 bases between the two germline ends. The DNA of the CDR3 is TGCGCCAGCAGCCCTAGCGAGACCTACGAGCAGTACTTC. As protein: CASSPSETYEQYF.

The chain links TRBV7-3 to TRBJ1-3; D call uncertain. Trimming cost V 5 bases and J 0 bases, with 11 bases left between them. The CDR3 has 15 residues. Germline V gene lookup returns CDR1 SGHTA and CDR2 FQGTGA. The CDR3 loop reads CASSLEHFSGNTIYF. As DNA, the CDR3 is TGTGCCAGCAGCCTGGAACATTTCTCTGGAAACACCATATATTTT.

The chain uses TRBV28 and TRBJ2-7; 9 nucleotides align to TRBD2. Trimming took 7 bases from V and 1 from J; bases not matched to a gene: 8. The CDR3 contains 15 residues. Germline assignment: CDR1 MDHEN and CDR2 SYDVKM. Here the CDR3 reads CASTPGLASSYEQYF. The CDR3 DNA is TGTGCCAGCACCCCGGGACTAGCCTCTTCCTACGAGCAGTACTTC.

This CDR3 reads CASSLLGNYGYTF. The CDR3 DNA sequence: TGTGCCAGCAGTTTATTGGGAAACTATGGCTACACCTTC. The V gene is TRBV12-3 or TRBV12-4, the J gene TRBJ1-2, with no clear D. This CDR3 region has 13 residues. The V and J ends lost 2 bases and 2 bases respectively, with 6 bases between them.

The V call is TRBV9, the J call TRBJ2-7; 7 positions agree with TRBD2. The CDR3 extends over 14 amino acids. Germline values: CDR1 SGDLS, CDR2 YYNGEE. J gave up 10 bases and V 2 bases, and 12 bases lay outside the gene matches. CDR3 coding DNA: TGTGCCAGCAGCGTTGACCCTAGCGGTCTTACCCAGTACTTC. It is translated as CASSVDPSGLTQYF.

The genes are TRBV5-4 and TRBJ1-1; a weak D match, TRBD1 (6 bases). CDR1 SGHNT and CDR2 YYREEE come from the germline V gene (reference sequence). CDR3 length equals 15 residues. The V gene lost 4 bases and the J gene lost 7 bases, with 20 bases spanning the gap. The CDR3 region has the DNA TGTGCCAGCAGCCCCCGGCAGGGGACATCGCTTGAAGCTTTCTTT. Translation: CASSPRQGTSLEAFF.

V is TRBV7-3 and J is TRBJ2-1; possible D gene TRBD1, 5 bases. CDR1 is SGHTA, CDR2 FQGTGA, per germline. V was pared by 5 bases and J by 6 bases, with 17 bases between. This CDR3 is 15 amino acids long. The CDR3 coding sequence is TGTGCCAGCAGCCCCCAGGGCATTTTCTCCAATGAGCAGTTCTTC. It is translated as CASSPQGIFSNEQFF. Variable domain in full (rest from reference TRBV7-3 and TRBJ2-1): GAGVSQTPSNKVTEKGKYVELRCDPISGHTALYWYRQSLGQGPEFLIYFQGTGAADDSGLPNDRFFAVRPEGSVSTLKIQRTERGDSAVYLCASSPQGIFSNEQFFGPGTRLTVL.

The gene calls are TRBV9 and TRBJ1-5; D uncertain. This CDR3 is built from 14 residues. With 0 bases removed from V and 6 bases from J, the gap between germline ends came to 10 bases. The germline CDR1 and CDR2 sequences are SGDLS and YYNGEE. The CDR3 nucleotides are TGTGCCAGCAGCGTAGCCGCCGGGTTTCAGCCCCAGCATTTT. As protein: CASSVAAGFQPQHF.